The 10 T cell receptor beta chains reported below all come from one sample, sequenced in a study of vaccination effects on CD4 cells after COVID-19. The antigens these receptors bind are not known. Using immunoSEQ multiplex PCR, the repertoire was profiled, and TCRdb retains in-frame clones only, with some absent. The sample holds about 15,000 clones, about 74% seen once. Prior to sequencing, the ViraFEST assay stimulated PBMC with viral peptide pools, which expanded the antigen-specific CD4+ T cells. Culturing for 10 to 11 days preceded CD4+ T cell isolation. Convalescent patients had PCR-confirmed SARS-CoV-2 infection between March and December 2020. Two doses of BNT162b2 or mRNA-1273 vaccine were administered to participants. The material sequenced was CD4+ T cells from PBMCs cultured with HCoV-NL63 spike peptides, taken after COVID-19 vaccination. The origin of the receptors is a human donor who had a prior SARS-CoV-2 infection.

This clone was counted a few times. This chain links TRBV20-1 with TRBJ2-7; the D is unclear. The CDR3 has 10 residues. Germline V gene lookup returns CDR1 DFQATT and CDR2 SNEGSKA (reference sequence). Trimming cost V 6 bases and J 7 bases, with 10 bases left between them. The CDR3 DNA reads as TGCAGTGCCCTCTCTACGGAGCAGTACTTC. Protein: CSALSTEQYF.

The CDR3 sequence: CASNRGPNTEAFF. The CDR3 bases are TGCGCCAGCAACAGGGGGCCAAACACTGAAGCTTTCTTT. The chain links TRBV5-1 to TRBJ1-1, with TRBD1 matching over 9 bases. The junction had 2 bases not matched to a gene; V was cut back by 6 bases and J by 2 bases. Germline V gives CDR1 SGHRS, CDR2 YFSETQ. There are 13 residues in the CDR3.

This clone was seen a handful of times. This chain connects TRBV24-1 to TRBJ2-2; 9 nucleotides match TRBD1. The CDR3 extends over 16 amino acids. The germline V gene encodes CDR1 KGHDR and CDR2 SFDVKD. V shed 5 bases, J shed 1 base, and the junction held 4 bases outside the gene matches. DNA of the CDR3: TGTGCCACCAGTGTAGGGACAGGGAGGAACACCGGGGAGCTGTTTTTT. It codes for CATSVGTGRNTGELFF.

The chain combines TRBV2 with TRBJ2-5; 7 bases map to TRBD1. The CDR3 extends over 14 amino acids. The V gene's germline CDR1 is SNHLY and CDR2 FYNNEI. V lost 1 base to trimming and J lost 4 bases; unmatched junction nucleotides: 3. This chain's CDR3 is CASSEGYRGETQYF. The CDR3 DNA sequence: TGTGCCAGCAGTGAAGGGTACAGGGGAGAGACCCAGTACTTC.

The J gene is TRBJ1-1, the V gene TRBV30, with D possibly being TRBD1 (5 bases). Germline V gene data show CDR1 as GTSNPN and CDR2 as SVGIG (reference sequence). This CDR3 region has 12 residues. The germline V and J ends were trimmed by 4 bases and 1 base, with 7 bases remaining between them. CDR3 bases: TGTGCCTGGACCACAGGGAACACTGAAGCTTTCTTT. Its protein product is CAWTTGNTEAFF.

The J gene is TRBJ1-1, the V gene TRBV6-5; D is uncertain. From germline, CDR1 is MNHEY and CDR2 SVGAGI. The CDR3 has 14 amino acids. V lost 8 bases and J lost 0, with 13 bases in between. CDR3 DNA: TGTGCCAGCGACAACGGAGTGGTGAACACTGAAGCTTTCTTT. Translated, it gives CASDNGVVNTEAFF.

The V gene is TRBV18, the J gene TRBJ2-7; tentatively, D is TRBD1 (6 bases). Trimming stripped 5 bases from V and 6 bases from J, with 29 bases between. The CDR3 is made up of 18 amino acids. Germline assignment: CDR1 KGHSH and CDR2 LQKENI. The DNA of the CDR3 is TGTGCCAGCTCAAAACGGACAGTAAGCTTGACTGGGGCAACCGAGCAGTACTTC. Its protein product is CASSKRTVSLTGATEQYF.

V and J are TRBV18 and TRBJ2-5; D is unresolved. The V and J ends lost 3 bases and 2 bases respectively, with 7 bases between them. Per germline, CDR1 KGHSH and CDR2 LQKENI. The CDR3 has 13 residues. CDR3 sequence (DNA): TGTGCCAGCTCACCCCGGCTACAAGAGACCCAGTACTTC. This translates into CASSPRLQETQYF.

V gene TRBV11-3 combines with J gene TRBJ1-2; 8 nucleotides line up with TRBD1. This CDR3 is built from 16 residues. Trimming at V came to 6 bases and at J to 2 bases, leaving 11 bases not matched to a gene. Looked up from germline, CDR1 is SGHNT and CDR2 is YENEEA. In nucleotides, the CDR3 is TGTGCCAGCAGTACCGGCAAACAGGGGGGGAACTATGGCTACACCTTC. It codes for CASSTGKQGGNYGYTF.

The V and J genes are TRBV18 and TRBJ1-3; 10 bases align to TRBD1. This CDR3 has 16 residues. V lost 3 bases and J lost 4; bases outside the gene matches: 6. Per germline, CDR1 KGHSH and CDR2 LQKENI. CDR3 in amino acids: CASSPRQGANGNTIYF. CDR3 nucleotides: TGTGCCAGCTCACCCAGACAGGGGGCTAACGGAAACACCATATATTTT.